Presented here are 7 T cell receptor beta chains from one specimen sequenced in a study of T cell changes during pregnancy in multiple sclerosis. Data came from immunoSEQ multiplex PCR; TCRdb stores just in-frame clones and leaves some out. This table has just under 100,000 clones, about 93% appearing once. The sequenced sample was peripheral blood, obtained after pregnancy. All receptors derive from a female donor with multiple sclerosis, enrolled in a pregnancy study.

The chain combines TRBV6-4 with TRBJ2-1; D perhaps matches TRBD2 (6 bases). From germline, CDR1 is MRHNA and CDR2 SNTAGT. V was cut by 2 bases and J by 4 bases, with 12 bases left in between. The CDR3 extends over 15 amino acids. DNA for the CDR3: TGTGCCAGCAGTGACGGCGCGGGAAGGTACAATGAGCAGTTCTTC. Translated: CASSDGAGRYNEQFF.

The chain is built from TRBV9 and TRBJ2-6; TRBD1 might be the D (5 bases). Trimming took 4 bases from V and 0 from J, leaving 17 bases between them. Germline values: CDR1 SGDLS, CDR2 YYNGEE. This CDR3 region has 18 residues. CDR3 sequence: CASSSRPTETSGANVLTF. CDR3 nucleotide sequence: TGTGCCAGCAGCTCCCGCCCGACAGAGACCTCTGGGGCCAACGTCCTGACTTTC. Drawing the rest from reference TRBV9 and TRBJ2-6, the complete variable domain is DSGVTQTPKHLITATGQRVTLRCSPRSGDLSVYWYQQSLDQGLQFLIQYYNGEERAKGNILERFSAQQFPDLHSELNLSSLELGDSALYFCASSSRPTETSGANVLTFGAGSRLTVL.

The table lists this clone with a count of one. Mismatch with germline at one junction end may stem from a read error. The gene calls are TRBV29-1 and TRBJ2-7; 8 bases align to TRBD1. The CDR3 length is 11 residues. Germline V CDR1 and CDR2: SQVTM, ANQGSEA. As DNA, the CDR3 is TGCAGCGGCGGACAGGGAAGAGAGCTGTACTTC. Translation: CSGGQGRELYF.

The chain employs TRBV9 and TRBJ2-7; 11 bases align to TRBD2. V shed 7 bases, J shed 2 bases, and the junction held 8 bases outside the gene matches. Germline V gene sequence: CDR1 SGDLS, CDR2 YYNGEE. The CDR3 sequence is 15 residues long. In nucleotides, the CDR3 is TGTGCCAGCTCGCCCGGGACTAGCGGACCCTACGAGCAGTACTTC. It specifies CASSPGTSGPYEQYF.

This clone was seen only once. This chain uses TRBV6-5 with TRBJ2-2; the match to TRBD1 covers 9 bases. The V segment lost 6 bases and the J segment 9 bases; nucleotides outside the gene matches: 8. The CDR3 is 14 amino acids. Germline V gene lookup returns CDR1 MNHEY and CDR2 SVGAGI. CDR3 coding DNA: TGTGCCAGCAGGGCAAACAGGGGGCCCTGGGAGCTGTTTTTT. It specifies CASRANRGPWELFF.

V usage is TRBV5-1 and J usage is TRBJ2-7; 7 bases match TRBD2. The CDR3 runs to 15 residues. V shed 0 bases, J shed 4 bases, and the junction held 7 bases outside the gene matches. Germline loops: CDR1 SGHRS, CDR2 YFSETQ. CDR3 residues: CASSLAGGRRYEQYF. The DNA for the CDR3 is TGCGCCAGCAGCTTGGCGGGAGGAAGGCGATACGAGCAGTACTTC.

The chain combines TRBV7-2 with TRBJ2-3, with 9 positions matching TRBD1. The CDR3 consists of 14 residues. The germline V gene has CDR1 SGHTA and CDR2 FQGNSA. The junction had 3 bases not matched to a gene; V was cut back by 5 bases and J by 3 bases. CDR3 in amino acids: CASSRDRDTDTQYF. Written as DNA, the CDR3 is TGTGCCAGCAGCCGGGACAGGGATACAGATACGCAGTATTTT. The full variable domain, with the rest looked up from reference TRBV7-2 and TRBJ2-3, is GAGVSQSPSNKVTEKGKDVELRCDPISGHTALYWYRQSLGQGLEFLIYFQGNSAPDKSGLPSDRFSAERTGGSVSTLTIQRTQQEDSAVYLCASSRDRDTDTQYFGPGTRLTVL.